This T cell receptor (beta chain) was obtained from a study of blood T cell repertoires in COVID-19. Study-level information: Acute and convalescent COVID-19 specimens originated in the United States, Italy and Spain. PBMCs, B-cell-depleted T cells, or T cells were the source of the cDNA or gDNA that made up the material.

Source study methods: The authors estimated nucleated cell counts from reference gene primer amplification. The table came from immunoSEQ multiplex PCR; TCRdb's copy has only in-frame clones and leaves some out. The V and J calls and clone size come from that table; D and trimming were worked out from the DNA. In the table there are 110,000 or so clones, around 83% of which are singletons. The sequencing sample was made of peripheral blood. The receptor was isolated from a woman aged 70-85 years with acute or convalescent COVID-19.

CDR3 region: CASTPSAGVTGELFF. CDR3 bases: TGTGCCAGCACCCCCTCTGCGGGAGTCACCGGGGAGCTGTTTTTT. The chain combines TRBV5-4 with TRBJ2-2; 7 nucleotides match TRBD2. The CDR3 is made up of 15 amino acids. V lost 6 bases, J lost 4 bases, and 9 bases stayed unmatched. In germline, CDR1 is SGHNT, CDR2 YYREEE (reference sequence).